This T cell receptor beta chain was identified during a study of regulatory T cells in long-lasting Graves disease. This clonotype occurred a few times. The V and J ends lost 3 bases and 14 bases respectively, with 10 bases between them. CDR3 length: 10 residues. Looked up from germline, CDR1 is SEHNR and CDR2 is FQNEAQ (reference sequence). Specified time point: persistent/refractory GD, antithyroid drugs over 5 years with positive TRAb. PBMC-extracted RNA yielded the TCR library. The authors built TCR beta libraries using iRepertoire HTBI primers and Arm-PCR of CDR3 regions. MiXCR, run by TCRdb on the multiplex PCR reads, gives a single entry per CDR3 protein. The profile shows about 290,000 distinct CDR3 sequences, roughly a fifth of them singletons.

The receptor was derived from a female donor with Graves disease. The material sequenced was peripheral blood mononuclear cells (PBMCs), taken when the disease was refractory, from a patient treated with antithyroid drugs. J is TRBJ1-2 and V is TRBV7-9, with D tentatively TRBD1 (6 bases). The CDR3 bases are TGTGCCAGCAGCTTGAACAGGGAAACCTTC. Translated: CASSLNRETF.